This is a list of T cell receptor beta chains from one sample in a study of blood T cell repertoires in COVID-19. Measured with immunoSEQ multiplex PCR; TCRdb has only the in-frame clones, and not every one. The sample holds roughly 93,000 clones, over 70% seen once. Sequenced sample: peripheral blood. The origin of the receptors is a woman older than 75 with acute or convalescent COVID-19. CDR3s include the opening cysteine and the closing phenylalanine or tryptophan. The D gene is left open where the match is weak. A clone size is listed for some rows: how often the clone was seen (once, few, many), or a class if it is expanded.

NA,TRBJ2-7,TRBV6-5,NA,CASSNHRFGEQYF,TGTGCCAGCAGTAACCACAGGTTTGGCGAGCAGTACTTC
many,TRBJ2-7,TRBV28,TRBD2,CASRNSGSDHEQYF,TGTGCCAGCAGAAATAGCGGGTCTGACCACGAGCAGTACTTC
NA,TRBJ2-4,TRBV28,NA,CASSWPGDIQYF,TGTGCCAGCAGTTGGCCAGGGGACATTCAGTACTTC
NA,TRBJ2-4,TRBV7-2,NA,CASSLTSTGVRERKNIQYF,TGTGCCAGCAGCCTGACTAGTACGGGTGTGAGGGAAAGGAAAAACATTCAGTACTTC
once,TRBJ2-3,TRBV5-1,NA,CASSAEPGRTDTQYF,TGCGCCAGCAGCGCTGAACCGGGTCGGACAGATACGCAGTATTTT
NA,TRBJ1-2,TRBV7-2,NA,CASSLAAGSYGYTF,TGTGCCAGCAGCTTAGCGGCGGGAAGCTATGGCTACACCTTC
NA,TRBJ1-1,TRBV6-2/TRBV6-3,NA,CASSYSMWTRGENTEAFF,TGTGCCAGCAGTTACTCGATGTGGACCCGGGGGGAGAACACTGAAGCTTTCTTT
few,TRBJ1-5,TRBV19,NA,CASSIDPGSAQGNQPQHF,TGTGCCAGTAGTATAGATCCCGGGTCGGCGCAGGGGAATCAGCCCCAGCATTTT
medium-sized,TRBJ2-6,TRBV11-3,TRBD1,CASSGRTGGSGANVLTF,TGTGCCAGCAGCGGCCGGACAGGGGGCTCTGGGGCCAACGTCCTGACTTTC
once,TRBJ1-2,TRBV5-1,TRBD1,CASSGRTGHGYTF,TGCGCCAGCAGCGGACGGACAGGGCATGGCTACACCTTC
NA,TRBJ1-2,TRBV12-3/TRBV12-4,NA,CASRTQGLYGYTF,TGTGCCAGCAGGACACAGGGTCTCTATGGCTACACCTTC
NA,TRBJ2-5,TRBV5-4,NA,CASSPYQETQYF,TGTGCCAGCAGCCCTTACCAAGAGACCCAGTACTTC
NA,TRBJ1-2,TRBV28,NA,CASSRGYGYTF,TGTGCCAGCAGTAGGGGGTATGGCTACACCTTC
NA,TRBJ2-3,TRBV18,NA,CASSPGGRGTDTQYF,TGTGCCAGCTCACCAGGTGGGCGGGGTACAGATACGCAGTATTTT
NA,TRBJ2-3,TRBV28,NA,CASSFGRGYTDTQYF,TGTGCCAGCAGTTTTGGGCGGGGTTACACAGATACGCAGTATTTT
NA,TRBJ2-2,TRBV12-5,NA,CASGLVTSGPPGELFF,TGTGCTAGTGGTTTGGTTACGTCTGGCCCGCCGGGGGAGCTGTTTTTT
few,TRBJ1-5,TRBV28,TRBD1,CASSGTGVYQPQHF,TGTGCCAGCAGTGGGACAGGGGTCTATCAGCCCCAGCATTTT
NA,TRBJ2-1,TRBV4-2,TRBD2,CASSQAGTSGGQRNEQFF,TGTGCCAGCAGCCAAGCTGGGACTAGCGGGGGCCAACGCAATGAGCAGTTCTTC
few,TRBJ2-7,TRBV7-6,NA,CASSSAIGAGYYEQYF,TGTGCCAGCAGCTCGGCCATCGGAGCAGGGTACTACGAGCAGTACTTC
NA,TRBJ2-1,TRBV15,TRBD2,CATIPGLAYNEQFF,TGTGCCACCATCCCGGGACTAGCGTACAATGAGCAGTTCTTC
NA,TRBJ1-1,TRBV28,TRBD1,CASSLTSGTGDTEAFF,TGTGCCAGCAGTTTAACTTCCGGGACAGGTGACACTGAAGCTTTCTTT
NA,TRBJ2-5,TRBV4-3,NA,CASSQDQRQGTQYF,TGCGCCAGCAGCCAAGATCAGAGACAAGGGACCCAGTACTTC
NA,TRBJ1-1,TRBV18,NA,CASSPRTENTEAFF,TGTGCCAGCTCGCCCAGGACAGAGAACACTGAAGCTTTCTTT
NA,TRBJ2-2,TRBV20-1,TRBD2,CSASSGDTHTGELFF,TGCAGTGCTAGTAGCGGGGACACCCACACCGGGGAGCTGTTTTTT
NA,TRBJ2-3,TRBV20-1,NA,CSASPGAYSDTQYF,TGCAGTGCTAGTCCAGGGGCTTACTCGGATACGCAGTATTTT
NA,TRBJ2-1,TRBV5-4,TRBD1,CASSLGGQVYNEQFF,TGTGCCAGCAGCTTGGGGGGACAGGTCTACAATGAGCAGTTCTTC
NA,TRBJ1-1,TRBV5-1,TRBD1,CASSPGQHTEAFF,TGCGCCAGCAGCCCGGGACAGCACACTGAAGCTTTCTTT
NA,TRBJ2-4,TRBV19,NA,CASSPPGRSAKNIQYF,TGTGCCAGTAGCCCCCCGGGGAGGTCGGCCAAAAACATTCAGTACTTC
NA,TRBJ1-1,TRBV12-3/TRBV12-4,TRBD1,CASREAGTERGVF,TGTGCCAGCAGAGAAGCCGGGACAGAGAGAGGAGTCTTT
NA,TRBJ1-5,TRBV10-3,TRBD1,CAISEGAGGQPQHF,TGTGCCATCAGTGAAGGGGCAGGGGGACAGCCCCAGCATTTT
NA,TRBJ1-4,TRBV6-2/TRBV6-3,NA,CASSFSTRDPEGKLFF,TGTGCCAGCAGTTTTTCGACCAGGGACCCGGAGGGAAAACTGTTTTTT
NA,TRBJ1-2,TRBV27,NA,CASASWGGDYGYTF,TGTGCCAGCGCCTCCTGGGGGGGTGACTATGGCTACACCTTC
few,TRBJ2-3,TRBV4-2,NA,CASSQTSGYDTQYF,TGTGCCAGCAGTCAGACAAGCGGATATGATACGCAGTATTTT
NA,TRBJ1-1,TRBV18,NA,CASSPRQVNTEAFF,TGTGCCAGCTCACCGCGACAGGTTAACACTGAAGCTTTCTTT
NA,TRBJ1-3,TRBV6-6,NA,CATAEVPASDTIYF,TGTGCCACCGCGGAAGTGCCTGCCAGCGACACCATATATTTT
NA,TRBJ1-4,TRBV21-1,NA,CASSPRDRDPDEKLFF,TGTGCCAGCAGCCCCCGGGACAGGGACCCCGATGAAAAACTGTTTTTT
NA,TRBJ1-6,TRBV9,TRBD1,CASSGQGGNSPLHF,TGTGCCAGCAGTGGCCAGGGGGGAAATTCACCCCTCCACTTT